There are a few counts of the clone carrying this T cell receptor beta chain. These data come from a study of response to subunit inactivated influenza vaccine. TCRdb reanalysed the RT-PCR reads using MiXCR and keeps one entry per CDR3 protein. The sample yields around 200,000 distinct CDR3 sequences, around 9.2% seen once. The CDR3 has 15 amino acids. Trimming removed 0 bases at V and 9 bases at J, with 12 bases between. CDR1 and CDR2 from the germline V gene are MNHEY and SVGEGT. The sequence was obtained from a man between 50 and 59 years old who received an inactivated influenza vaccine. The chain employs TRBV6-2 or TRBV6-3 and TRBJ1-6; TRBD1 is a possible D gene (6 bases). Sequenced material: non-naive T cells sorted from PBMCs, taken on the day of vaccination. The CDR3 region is CASSYSQGTSSPLHF. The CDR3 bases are TGTGCCAGCAGTTACTCGCAGGGGACTAGTTCACCCCTCCACTTT.